The 6 T cell receptor beta chains reported below all come from one sample, sequenced in a study of blood T cell repertoires in COVID-19 (dated by TCRdb to about 2020). The method was the immunoSEQ multiplex PCR assay. TCRdb carries this immuneACCESS record with in-frame sequences only. Its versions omit some clonotypes, under half of them owing to an unresolved V gene in the studies checked, with the rest unexplained. This sample comprises tens of thousands of clones, approximately 87% of them detected only once. The top ten clones comprise around a sixth of the sample. Sequenced material: peripheral blood. The receptors stem from a woman older than 75 with acute or convalescent COVID-19.

The rearrangement uses TRBV10-3 and TRBJ1-1; D is unresolved. This CDR3 contains 15 residues. Germline loops: CDR1 ENHRY, CDR2 SYGVKD. Between the trimmed V and J ends, which lost 2 bases and 3 bases, there was a span of 13 bases. This CDR3 reads CAISETVVRYTEAFF. CDR3 nucleotide sequence: TGTGCCATCAGTGAGACGGTGGTGCGTTACACTGAAGCTTTCTTT.

J is TRBJ2-7 and V is TRBV5-1; 8 nucleotides line up with TRBD2. The CDR3 totals 15 residues. V was pared by 0 bases and J by 5 bases, with 7 bases of the junction left unmatched. The V gene's germline CDR1 is SGHRS and CDR2 YFSETQ. This CDR3 reads CASSLVAGTLDEQYF. The DNA for the CDR3 is TGCGCCAGCAGCTTGGTAGCGGGGACCCTCGACGAGCAGTACTTC. Using reference TRBV5-1 and TRBJ2-7 for the parts outside the CDR3, the full variable domain is KAGVTQTPRYLIKTRGQQVTLSCSPISGHRSVSWYQQTPGQGLQFLFEYFSETQRNKGNFPGRFSGRQFSNSRSEMNVSTLELGDSALYLCASSLVAGTLDEQYFGPGTRLTVT.

This chain connects TRBV5-4 to TRBJ2-3; 9 bases are shared with TRBD2. Looked up from germline, CDR1 is SGHNT and CDR2 is YYREEE (reference sequence). This CDR3 is built from 16 residues. After removal of 3 bases from V and 0 bases from J, the junction contained 5 bases not matched to a gene. The CDR3 loop is CASSSASGGSTDTQYF. The CDR3 region has the DNA TGTGCCAGCAGCTCCGCGAGCGGGGGGAGCACAGATACGCAGTATTTT.

This clone was picked up a small number of times. The chain links TRBV18 to TRBJ2-7; TRBD2 might be the D (6 bases). The V and J ends lost 3 bases and 3 bases respectively, with 15 bases between them. The germline gives CDR1 KGHSH, CDR2 LQKENI. The CDR3 runs 15 residues. The CDR3 is CASSPQTGGSYEQYF. The CDR3 region has the DNA TGTGCCAGCTCACCTCAGACCGGAGGGAGCTACGAGCAGTACTTC. Combining the CDR3 with reference TRBV18 and TRBJ2-7 gives the whole variable domain NAGVMQNPRHLVRRRGQEARLRCSPMKGHSHVYWYRQLPEEGLKFMVYLQKENIIDESGMPKERFSAEFPKEGPSILRIQQVVRGDSAAYFCASSPQTGGSYEQYFGPGTRLTVT.

V and J are TRBV10-1 and TRBJ2-1; 9 bases line up with TRBD1. The CDR3 length is 17 residues. With 2 bases clipped from V and 6 bases from J, the junction kept 11 bases outside the gene matches. Germline-derived CDR1 and CDR2 are WNHNN and SYGVQD (reference sequence). The CDR3 loop reads CASSEGGPGQGGNEQFF. In DNA form, the CDR3 reads TGCGCCAGCAGTGAGGGCGGTCCGGGACAGGGTGGCAATGAGCAGTTCTTC.

The V call is TRBV11-2, the J call TRBJ2-1; 7 nucleotides line up with TRBD1. The V and J ends lost 8 bases and 4 bases, in that order; junction bases with no gene match: 5. This CDR3 region has 13 residues. CDR1 and CDR2 (germline): SGHAT, FQNNGV. CDR3 DNA: TGTGCCAGCTCCCGGGACAGATACAATGAGCAGTTCTTC. Its protein product is CASSRDRYNEQFF.